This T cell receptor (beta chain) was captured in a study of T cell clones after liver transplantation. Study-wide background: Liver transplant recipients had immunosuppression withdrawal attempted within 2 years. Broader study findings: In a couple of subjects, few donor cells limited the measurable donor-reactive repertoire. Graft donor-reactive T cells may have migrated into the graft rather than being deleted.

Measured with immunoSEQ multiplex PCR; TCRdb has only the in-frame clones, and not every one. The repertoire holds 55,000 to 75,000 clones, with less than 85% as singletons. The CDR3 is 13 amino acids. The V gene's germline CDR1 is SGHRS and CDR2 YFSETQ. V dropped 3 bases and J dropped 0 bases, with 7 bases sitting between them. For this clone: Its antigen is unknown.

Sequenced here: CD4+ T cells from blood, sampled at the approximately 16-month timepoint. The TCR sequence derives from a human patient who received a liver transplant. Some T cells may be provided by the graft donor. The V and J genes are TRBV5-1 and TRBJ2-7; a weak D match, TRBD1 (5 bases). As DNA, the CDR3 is TGCGCCAGCAGCTCGACAGTCTCCTACGAGCAGTACTTC. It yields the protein CASSSTVSYEQYF.